The source of this TCR beta chain is a study of shared clonotypes between healthy human individuals. Study overall: Each donor's CD4 naive and CD4 memory cells filled three plates apiece, CD8 naive two, and CD8 memory one.

In its sample, this clone was seen once. Its target is not known. Germline lookup yields CDR1 SGHTA and CDR2 FQGNSA. V lost 3 bases and J 2 bases, leaving 13 bases between the germline ends. This CDR3 spans 15 amino acids. Here immunoSEQ multiplex PCR was the method, and the copy in TCRdb shows in-frame clones only, minus some. The table lists about 1,800,000 clones, about 95% of them singletons. Study observations and caveats: Generation probabilities were higher for clonotypes shared across all four sorted-subset donors than for unshared ones. Among donors, the sharing of clonotypes was expected to be influenced by sequencing depth. The low donor count limited represented genetic and exposure-history diversity.

Naive CD8 cells were CD45RO-negative, positively selected for CCR7, excluding terminally differentiated effector memory CD45RA+ cells. The sequencing sample was made of naive CD8+ T cells sorted from blood. The sequence derives from a man aged 18 to 30 in good health. The chain couples TRBV7-2 to TRBJ1-1; a weak D match, TRBD1 (5 bases). Here the CDR3 DNA reads TGTGCCAGCAGCTTGCCTGAACAGGTAAACACTGAAGCTTTCTTT. This sequence encodes CASSLPEQVNTEAFF. Supplemented by reference TRBV7-2 and TRBJ1-1, the full variable domain reads GAGVSQSPSNKVTEKGKDVELRCDPISGHTALYWYRQSLGQGLEFLIYFQGNSAPDKSGLPSDRFSAERTGGSVSTLTIQRTQQEDSAVYLCASSLPEQVNTEAFFGQGTRLTVV.